The source of this T cell receptor (beta chain) is a study of blood T cell repertoires in COVID-19. On the study more broadly: Researchers got acute and convalescent COVID-19 samples from the United States, Italy and Spain.

Repertoires were generated with immunoSEQ multiplex PCR, while TCRdb's copy carries only in-frame clones and drops some. The table has fewer than 100,000 clones, about nine tenths seen once. This CDR3 comprises 15 residues. The V gene end was trimmed by 1 base and the J gene end by 2 bases; junction bases not matched to a gene: 4. The germline gives CDR1 SGHVS, CDR2 FNYEAQ. The sample taken for sequencing was peripheral blood. The receptor comes from a man in his fifties with acute or convalescent COVID-19. The V call is TRBV7-6, the J call TRBJ2-5; the match to TRBD2 covers 7 bases. The CDR3 coding sequence is TGTGCCAGCAGCTTAGGGGGAGGGCCTCAAGAGACCCAGTACTTC. Encoded protein: CASSLGGGPQETQYF.